This T cell receptor beta chain was identified during a study of T cell responses to AZD1222 COVID-19 vaccine (dated by TCRdb to 2020 to 2022). The study in broad terms: A total of more than 230 trial participants underwent TCR sequencing, of whom 200 to 220 had received two doses of AZD1222 and around 25 had received two doses of the MenACWY control vaccine. Trial participants were enrolled by age into subgroups of 18-55, 56-69 and 70-plus years, and about 150, 27 and 61 TCR-sequenced participants, respectively, were included in these subgroups. Overall results and qualifications from the work: Spike-specific TCR breadth and depth rose significantly after two AZD1222 doses compared with day 0 and with MenACWY recipients. Conclusions about previously exposed vaccinees are limited, since just six AZD1222 recipients were seropositive for SARS-CoV-2 at baseline. Participants were mostly white British and included more females than males, and it was suggested by the authors that clonal diversity may have been underestimated. Reportedly, almost half of the unique spike-specific TCRs recognized epitopes lying outside the regions that are mutated in the B.1.351 and B.1.1.7 variants. The vaccine-associated CD4 TCRs covered the entire spike protein, and the dominant responses fell in regions 160-218 and 743-854. In the small 56-69-year group, the increase in depth fell short of significance, most likely because of low power. Because no day 14 peak-response samples were available, repertoires were characterized only after the peak T cell response.

V lost 4 bases and J lost 4 bases; the stretch between them is 7 bases long. The CDR3 starts with the cysteine, ends with the phenylalanine, and has 12 residues. The read is trimmed to its CDR3 DNA, 36 bases read in frame from base 1. Looking up the germline V gene yields CDR1 SGHDN and CDR2 FVKESK. The CDR3 regions of human TCRbeta chains were subjected to immunosequencing. As for the authors' bioinformatics: Repertoire TCRs were checked for matches against a reference library of SARS-CoV-2-specific TCRs that had been generated using the MIRA antigen-specificity platform. Breadth was defined as the fraction of unique TCRs that were SARS-CoV-2-associated. Depth was defined as the fraction of total T cells that were SARS-CoV-2-associated. Each spike-specific TCR was assigned to its reactive spike region and to a CD4 or CD8 class using the MIRA data. Log10-transformed breadth and depth values were compared by one-way ANOVA with Sidak's multiple comparisons tests. TCRdb carries this immuneACCESS record with in-frame sequences only. Its versions omit some clonotypes, under half of them owing to an unresolved V gene in the studies checked, with the rest unexplained. D and trimming were read from the DNA, whereas the V and J calls and clone size are those reported in that table. The sample table contains 150,000 or so clones; only one count was recorded for roughly nine tenths of them. 3.8% of the sample is taken by the ten largest.

The time point label here, explained by the study, means: about 28 days (+/-7) after the second vaccine dose. AZD1222 recipients with second doses at about 4 weeks or about 12 weeks were pooled, because spike-specific TCR depth and breadth did not differ between schedules. The vaccinee samples were drawn from two UK trials, COV001 and COV002, one of which was a single-blind randomized controlled phase 2/3 trial testing AZD1222 (ChAdOx1 nCoV-19) in healthy adults. For TCRbeta chain sequencing, PBMC samples from trial participants were taken at day 0 and at day 28 after the second dose. Turning to this clone: There is no known antigen for this receptor. One base away there is no much larger clone; base qualities are not given.

The chain joins TRBV14 to TRBJ1-1; the D gene remains uncertain. Sequencing was performed on peripheral blood, taken 28 days after the second AZD1222 dose. This TCR was sampled from an adult who received the AZD1222 COVID-19 vaccine. The DNA sequence follows: TGTGCCAGCAGCCCCCACCCCACTGAAGCTTTCTTT. The encoded protein is CASSPHPTEAFF.